The source of this TCR beta chain is a study of CD8+CD57+ T cells in acquired aplastic anemia. Overall study context: Average DNA yield from sorted CD4+ and CD8+ cells was approximately 3 ug.

The sequenced patients had an expansion of CD8+CD57+ cells seen by flow cytometry. TCR beta VDJ and CDR3 profiling used genomic DNA as template. TCRdb itself ran the reads through MiXCR, one entry per CDR3 protein. The data show about 150,000 distinct CDR3 sequences, over 40% seen once. The CDR3 sequence is 16 residues long. CDR1 and CDR2 from the germline V gene are KGHDR and SFDVKD. After removal of 1 base from V and 10 bases from J, the junction contained 7 bases not matched to a gene. This TCR derives from a human donor with aplastic anemia. The sample taken for sequencing was sorted CD4+, CD8+, or CD8+CD57+ T cells (not recorded which) from PBMCs. This chain links TRBV24-1 with TRBJ1-6; 9 positions match TRBD1. This chain's CDR3 is CATSDFAGTGSSPLHF. CDR3 in DNA: TGTGCCACCAGTGATTTCGCGGGGACAGGGTCCTCACCCCTCCACTTT.